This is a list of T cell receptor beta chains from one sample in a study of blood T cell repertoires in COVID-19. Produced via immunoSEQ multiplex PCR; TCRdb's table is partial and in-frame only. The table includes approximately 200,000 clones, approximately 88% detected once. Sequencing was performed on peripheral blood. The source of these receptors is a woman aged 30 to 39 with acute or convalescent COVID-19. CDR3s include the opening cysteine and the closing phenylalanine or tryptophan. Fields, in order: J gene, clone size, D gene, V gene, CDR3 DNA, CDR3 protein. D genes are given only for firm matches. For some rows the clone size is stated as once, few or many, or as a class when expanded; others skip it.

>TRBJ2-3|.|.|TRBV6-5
TGTGCCAGCAGGACCTTTGCTGGAGTAGGAGATACGCAGTATTTT
CASRTFAGVGDTQYF
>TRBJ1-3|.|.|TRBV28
TGTGCCAGCAGTTCCCGCGATTGGCGAGGTGGAAACACCATATATTTT
CASSSRDWRGGNTIYF
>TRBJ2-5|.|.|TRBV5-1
TGCGCCAGCAGCCCTGGGGTCTTAGCGGAAGAGACCCAGTACTTC
CASSPGVLAEETQYF
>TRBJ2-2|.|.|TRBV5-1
TGCGCCAGCAGCTTTATAAGGGGGACCGTGAACACCGGGGAGCTGTTTTTT
CASSFIRGTVNTGELFF
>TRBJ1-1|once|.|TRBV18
TGTGCCAGCTCCGATCGGGGCACTGAAGCTTTCTTT
CASSDRGTEAFF
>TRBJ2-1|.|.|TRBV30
TGTGCCTGGAGAGGAGGTGAGCAGTTCTTC
CAWRGGEQFF
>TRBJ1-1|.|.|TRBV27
TGTGCCAGCAGTCCCCACTCAAGGTCGGGGGAAGCTTTCTTT
CASSPHSRSGEAFF
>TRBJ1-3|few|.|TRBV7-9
TGTGCCAGCAGCCCCCTCTGGGGGCAGGGAAAAAGAAACACCATATATTTT
CASSPLWGQGKRNTIYF
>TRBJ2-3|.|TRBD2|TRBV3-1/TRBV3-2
TGTGCCAGCAGCCAAGATCCTAGCGGGACTTATACGCAGTATTTT
CASSQDPSGTYTQYF
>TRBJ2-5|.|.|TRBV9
TGTGCCAGCAGCGTAGTTGGAGAACAAGAGACCCAATACTTC
CASSVVGEQETQYF
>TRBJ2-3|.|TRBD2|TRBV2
TGTGCCAGCAGTGATACGTGGGCTAGCGGGAAACGTGGTGATACGCAGTATTTT
CASSDTWASGKRGDTQYF
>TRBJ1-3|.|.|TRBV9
TGTGCCAGCAGCGCCGCTCGGACAGCAAAGGACAGAAACACCATATATTTT
CASSAARTAKDRNTIYF
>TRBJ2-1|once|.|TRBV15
TGTGCCACCAGCAGAGGGGGCGGCGACAATGAGCAGTTCTTC
CATSRGGGDNEQFF
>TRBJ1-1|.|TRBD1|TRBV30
TGTGCCTCCTTCCCAGGGGGCATGAACACTGAAGCTTTCTTT
CASFPGGMNTEAFF
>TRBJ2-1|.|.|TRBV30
TGTGCCCAAGGCGAATCGGTAGGGGGTGAGCAGTTCTTC
CAQGESVGGEQFF
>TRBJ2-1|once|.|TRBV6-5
TGTGCCAGTGACAACGGCTATGAGCAGTTCTTC
CASDNGYEQFF
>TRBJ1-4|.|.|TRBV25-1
TGTGCCAGCAGATTCGAGACAGTCCCGAATGAAAAACTGTTTTTT
CASRFETVPNEKLFF
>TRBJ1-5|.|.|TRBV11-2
TGTGCCAGCAGCTTCGGGCGGGATCAGCCCCAGCATTTT
CASSFGRDQPQHF
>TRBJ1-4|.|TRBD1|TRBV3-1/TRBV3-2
TGTGCCAGCAGCCAATGGGACAGATTGAATGAAAAACTGTTTTTT
CASSQWDRLNEKLFF
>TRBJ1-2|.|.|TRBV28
TGTGCCAGCAGTTTACTGGTGACGGCGGATGGCTACACCTTC
CASSLLVTADGYTF
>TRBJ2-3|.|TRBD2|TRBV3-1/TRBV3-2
TGTGCCAGCAGCAACTCCGGGGTGGGAGGGGCGCAGTATTTT
CASSNSGVGGAQYF
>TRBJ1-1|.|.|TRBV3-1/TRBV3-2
TGTGCCAGCCGGCAGGGGAACACTGAAGCTTTCTTT
CASRQGNTEAFF
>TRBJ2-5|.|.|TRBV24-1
TGTGCCACCAGTGATGCGGGGGCCGGGACCCAGTACTTC
CATSDAGAGTQYF